This entry lists 25 T cell receptor beta chains sequenced from one sample in a study of blood T cell repertoires in COVID-19. Generated by immunoSEQ multiplex PCR, the TCRdb table keeps only in-frame clones and is missing some. The table lists 210,000 or so clones, just under 90% of them singletons. Source material: peripheral blood. The receptors were sampled from a man aged 25-45 years with COVID-19, enrolled during active disease.

The CDR3 nucleotides read TGTGCCAGCAGGGGGGGATTTCGCTATGGCTACACCTTC. This encodes CASRGGFRYGYTF. The chain uses TRBV27 and TRBJ1-2; D might be TRBD1 (5 bases). Germline loops: CDR1 MNHEY, CDR2 SMNVEV (reference sequence). The CDR3 loop spans 13 amino acids. The germline V and J ends were trimmed by 6 bases and 4 bases, with 12 bases remaining between them.

With regard to this clone: Distinct nucleotide sequences in the sample also encode this CDR3. V gene TRBV12-3 or TRBV12-4 combines with J gene TRBJ1-2; maybe TRBD1 (5 bases). This CDR3 is built from 12 residues. Trimming cost V 4 bases and J 4 bases, with 7 bases left between them. For the CDR3, the DNA is TGTGCCAGCAGTTCCGACAGCTATGGCTACACCTTC. It specifies CASSSDSYGYTF.

The chain combines TRBV19 with TRBJ1-6; D perhaps matches TRBD1 (6 bases). This CDR3 spans 16 amino acids. V was trimmed by 5 bases and J by 3 bases, leaving 14 bases between them. The V gene's germline CDR1 is LNHDA and CDR2 SQIVND (reference sequence). CDR3 residues: CASSLSRTDYNSPLHF. In nucleotides, the CDR3 is TGTGCCAGTAGTCTAAGTAGGACAGACTATAATTCACCCCTCCACTTT.

V gene TRBV28 combines with J gene TRBJ2-7, with TRBD1 identical over 10 bases. Germline CDR1 MDHEN, CDR2 SYDVKM. This CDR3 contains 14 residues. J gave up 1 base and V 6 bases, and 3 bases lay outside the gene matches. The CDR3 DNA follows: TGTGCCAGCAGCTGGACAGGGGGTTCCTACGAGCAGTACTTC. Translation gives CASSWTGGSYEQYF.

V usage is TRBV11-2 and J usage is TRBJ1-5; D uncertain. Deletions cut 2 bases from V and 4 bases from J, with 9 bases between. The CDR3 sequence is 14 residues long. Germline V gene lookup returns CDR1 SGHAT and CDR2 FQNNGV. The CDR3 region has the DNA TGTGCCAGCAGCTTATCATCGGGGAATCAGCCCCAGCATTTT. Amino acids: CASSLSSGNQPQHF.

This chain uses TRBV14 with TRBJ2-5, with 10 bases matching TRBD2. Germline CDR1 is SGHDN and CDR2 is FVKESK. The CDR3 is 18 residues long. The junction had 15 bases not matched to a gene; V was cut back by 4 bases and J by 4 bases. CDR3 protein: CASSRHPSGSRGRETQYF. As DNA, the CDR3 is TGTGCCAGCAGCCGTCACCCTAGCGGGAGTAGAGGGAGAGAGACCCAGTACTTC.

V is TRBV4-3 and J is TRBJ1-1; 9 positions match TRBD1. The J segment lost 3 bases and the V segment lost 1 base, leaving 6 bases of the junction unmatched. CDR3 size: 16 residues. The germline V gene has CDR1 LGHNA and CDR2 YSLEER. The DNA of the CDR3 is TGCGCCAGCAGCCAAGCGGGACAGGGAGGCGACACTGAAGCTTTCTTT. It specifies CASSQAGQGGDTEAFF.

This clone was seen a single time. The rearrangement uses TRBV19 and TRBJ1-2, with D unclear. Germline V gives CDR1 LNHDA, CDR2 SQIVND (reference sequence). The CDR3 contains 12 residues. Trimming left V 5 bases short and J 4 bases short, with 8 bases between. CDR3 region: CASSDSPYGYTF. For the CDR3, the DNA is TGTGCCAGTAGTGACTCCCCCTATGGCTACACCTTC.

The V gene is TRBV7-3, the J gene TRBJ1-1; D is undetermined. Trimming took off 0 bases at V and 0 bases at J, with 14 bases between the two ends. CDR1 and CDR2 (germline): SGHTA, FQGTGA. The CDR3 runs 17 residues. CDR3 nucleotide sequence: TGTGCCAGCAGCTTAACGCCCCCCCGGGTGATGAACACTGAAGCTTTCTTT. This codes for CASSLTPPRVMNTEAFF.

The J gene is TRBJ1-2, the V gene TRBV6-5, with D hard to call. Looked up from germline, CDR1 is MNHEY and CDR2 is SVGAGI. Trimming cost V 7 bases and J 14 bases, with 20 bases left between them. The CDR3 runs 12 residues. The CDR3 nucleotides read TGTGCCAGCAATCTCAAGCCCTCAAGCCGAACCTTC. Its translation: CASNLKPSSRTF.

CDR3: CASTQGLEFGNTIYF. The CDR3 nucleotides are TGTGCCAGCACCCAGGGGCTAGAATTCGGAAACACCATATATTTT. The gene calls are TRBV25-1 and TRBJ1-3; tentatively, D is TRBD1 (6 bases). Germline CDR1 reads MGHDK; CDR2 reads SYGVNS. The CDR3 is 15 residues long. V lost 7 bases and J lost 4, with 17 bases in between.

V usage is TRBV19 and J usage is TRBJ1-1; 8 bases agree with TRBD1. V shed 5 bases, J shed 4 bases, and the junction held 6 bases outside the gene matches. Germline lookup yields CDR1 LNHDA and CDR2 SQIVND (reference sequence). The CDR3 length is 14 residues. This CDR3 is CASSLQGAGTEAFF. The CDR3 DNA reads TGTGCCAGTAGTCTTCAGGGGGCAGGCACTGAAGCTTTCTTT. The full variable domain, in which reference TRBV19 and TRBJ1-1 provide the parts outside the CDR3, is DGGITQSPKYLFRKEGQNVTLSCEQNLNHDAMYWYRQDPGQGLRLIYYSQIVNDFQKGDIAEGYSVSREKKESFPLTVTSAQKNPTAFYLCASSLQGAGTEAFFGQGTRLTVV.

The rearrangement joins TRBV28 to TRBJ2-3, with D tentatively TRBD2 (6 bases). The CDR3 is made up of 13 amino acids. Germline V gene lookup returns CDR1 MDHEN and CDR2 SYDVKM. Trimming cost V 4 bases and J 8 bases, with 13 bases left between them. The CDR3, as DNA: TGTGCCAGCAGTTCAAGCTTTAGCGGTACGCAGTATTTT. Translation: CASSSSFSGTQYF.

The rearrangement uses TRBV6-2 or TRBV6-3 and TRBJ2-3; 10 bases line up with TRBD2. The germline V gene encodes CDR1 MNHEY and CDR2 SVGEGT. V shed 4 bases, J shed 9 bases, and the junction held 1 base outside the gene matches. The CDR3 has 12 amino acids. The CDR3 protein is CASSSTSGTQYF. In DNA form, the CDR3 reads TGTGCCAGCAGTTCGACTAGCGGGACGCAGTATTTT.

The chain couples TRBV10-3 to TRBJ2-3; D is possibly TRBD1 (6 bases). From germline, CDR1 is ENHRY and CDR2 SYGVKD. CDR3 length: 15 amino acids. Trimming stripped 6 bases from V and 4 bases from J, with 17 bases between. CDR3: CAISSALGASDTQYF. The CDR3 nucleotides read TGTGCCATCAGCTCAGCGTTGGGGGCCTCAGATACGCAGTATTTT.

Comments on this clone: Other DNA sequences in this sample translate to the same CDR3. The chain joins TRBV9 to TRBJ2-1; 8 nucleotides agree with TRBD2. In germline, CDR1 is SGDLS, CDR2 YYNGEE. This CDR3 is 15 amino acids long. J gave up 0 bases and V 1 base, and 0 bases lay outside the gene matches. CDR3 bases: TGTGCCAGCAGCGTAAGCGGGAGCTCCTACAATGAGCAGTTCTTC. It translates to CASSVSGSSYNEQFF.

The chain has TRBV24-1 and TRBJ2-3; TRBD2 matches 11 bases. Germline V lookup: CDR1 KGHDR, CDR2 SFDVKD. The CDR3 covers 18 residues. V lost 5 bases, J lost 2 bases, and 11 bases stayed unmatched. CDR3 amino acids: CATSGIGTSGVHTDTQYF. DNA of the CDR3: TGTGCCACCAGTGGGATTGGGACTAGCGGAGTCCACACAGATACGCAGTATTTT.

V gene TRBV18 combines with J gene TRBJ1-5; 10 bases agree with TRBD1. V trimming: 3 bases; J trimming: 7 bases; junction bases outside the gene matches: 6. Germline V gene sequence: CDR1 KGHSH, CDR2 LQKENI. This CDR3 spans 15 amino acids. CDR3 sequence (DNA): TGTGCCAGCTCACCGCCGACAGGGGGCGGACAGCCCCAGCATTTT. This encodes CASSPPTGGGQPQHF.

The genes are TRBV5-5 and TRBJ2-1; 10 bases agree with TRBD2. This CDR3 has 15 amino acids. The ends lost 5 bases at V and 1 base at J; junction bases unmatched: 3. Per germline, CDR1 SGHKS and CDR2 YYEKEE (reference sequence). CDR3 coding DNA: TGTGCCAGCAGTCGGACTAGCGGATCCTACAATGAGCAGTTCTTC. This sequence encodes CASSRTSGSYNEQFF.

This clone appeared a few times. The genes are TRBV6-5 and TRBJ1-2; the match to TRBD1 covers 9 bases. The length of the CDR3 is 15 residues. Germline CDR1 and CDR2: MNHEY and SVGAGI. V shed 3 bases and J 6 bases; nucleotides not matched to a gene: 8. The CDR3 region has the DNA TGTGCCAGCAGTTATACGCTGACAGGGGGGGATGGCTACACCTTC. Translation: CASSYTLTGGDGYTF.

The genes are TRBV19 and TRBJ2-3; TRBD2 aligns across 7 bases. Germline CDR1 and CDR2: LNHDA and SQIVND (reference sequence). CDR3 length: 16 amino acids. The ends lost 5 bases at V and 2 bases at J; junction bases unmatched: 10. Here the CDR3 DNA reads TGTGCCAGTAGTCTCGGATGGGGAGGGACCACAGATACGCAGTATTTT. As protein: CASSLGWGGTTDTQYF. The variable domain in full, with the rest retrieved from reference TRBV19 and TRBJ2-3, is DGGITQSPKYLFRKEGQNVTLSCEQNLNHDAMYWYRQDPGQGLRLIYYSQIVNDFQKGDIAEGYSVSREKKESFPLTVTSAQKNPTAFYLCASSLGWGGTTDTQYFGPGTRLTVL.

The chain has TRBV7-2 and TRBJ2-3; 12 bases fit TRBD2. Germline V gives CDR1 SGHTA, CDR2 FQGNSA. With 5 bases clipped from V and 7 bases from J, the junction kept 4 bases outside the gene matches. This CDR3 spans 14 amino acids. CDR3 nucleotides: TGTGCCAGCAGCCCGACTAGCGGGAGAAATACGCAGTATTTT. Amino acids: CASSPTSGRNTQYF.

The chain employs TRBV19 and TRBJ1-6; 7 bases fit TRBD1. V was pared by 5 bases and J by 8 bases, with 15 bases of the junction left unmatched. CDR3 length: 17 amino acids. Germline CDR1 and CDR2: LNHDA and SQIVND (reference sequence). CDR3 sequence (DNA): TGTGCCAGTAGTTCATTCTCCGGGACAGCGGTACATTCACCCCTCCACTTT. It specifies CASSSFSGTAVHSPLHF.

CDR3 protein: CATSDSGTGDNEQFF. In DNA form, the CDR3 reads TGTGCCACCAGTGATTCCGGGACAGGGGACAATGAGCAGTTCTTC. The V call is TRBV24-1, the J call TRBJ2-1, with 10 bases that match TRBD1. Germline CDR1 and CDR2: KGHDR and SFDVKD. The CDR3 consists of 15 residues. V lost 2 bases to trimming and J lost 5 bases; unmatched junction nucleotides: 2.

V gene TRBV12-2 combines with J gene TRBJ1-2; the table's D call, TRBD1, has no DNA check behind it. TRBV12-2 is a listed pseudogene. This CDR3 has 14 amino acids. The CDR3 loop is CASRLAQGLNGYTF. CDR3 nucleotide sequence: TGTGCAAGTCGCTTAGCACAGGGGTTGAATGGCTACACCTTC.